The rows below give T cell receptor beta chains drawn from one sample of a study of cytomegalovirus exposure and HLA in healthy donors. The data were produced by immunoSEQ multiplex PCR, yet TCRdb's version contains in-frame clones alone and is incomplete. Of over 75,000 clones listed, around 10% are singletons. Material: PBMCs. The receptors originated from a man aged 50-60 years in good health and CMV-seropositive. CDR3s include the opening cysteine and the closing phenylalanine or tryptophan.

J,length,V,CDR3
TRBJ2-3,14,TRBV7-3,CASALATSTDTQYF
TRBJ2-7,14,TRBV18,CASSITGLQYEQYF
TRBJ1-1,13,TRBV6-5,CASSYSRASQAFF
TRBJ1-1,13,TRBV7-8,CASSLARHTEAFF
TRBJ2-3,16,TRBV5-1,CASSLGTGQSTDTQYF
TRBJ2-1,15,TRBV4-2,CASSQDGASVGEQFF
TRBJ1-2,13,TRBV6-5,CASSYQGGYGYTF
TRBJ1-5,15,TRBV7-2,CASSLVATEPQPQHF
TRBJ2-7,16,TRBV5-8,CASSPLVAGVAYEQYF
TRBJ1-5,14,TRBV19,CASGALTGNQPQHF
TRBJ2-3,13,TRBV19,CASSIRGTDTQYF
TRBJ2-1,17,TRBV5-1,CASSLPGLAGSYNEQFF
TRBJ2-1,16,TRBV27,CASSRLAGGPYNEQFF
TRBJ2-7,14,TRBV7-9,CASSPNRDYYEQYF
TRBJ1-1,15,TRBV28,CASSLGFSPIREAFF
TRBJ2-6,16,TRBV13,CASSPSISSGANVLTF
TRBJ2-1,16,TRBV7-9,CASSVLAGGPHNEQFF
TRBJ2-2,16,TRBV5-4,CASRSIAGLNTGELFF
TRBJ1-2,14,TRBV5-1,CASSWGQGGYGYTF
TRBJ2-7,15,TRBV7-2,CASSLYRGTFYEQYF
TRBJ1-1,13,TRBV6-5,CASSYSRGTEAFF
TRBJ1-4,16,TRBV28,CASSLNPTAANEKLFF
TRBJ2-1,15,TRBV7-3,CASSLGTSGSYEQFF
TRBJ1-1,14,TRBV5-1,CASKQGFVNTEAFF
TRBJ2-3,16,TRBV6-1,CASSEAFTGGPDTQYF
TRBJ1-1,14,TRBV6-5,CASRMAGRGTEAFF
TRBJ2-7,15,TRBV7-2,CASSLVSGGNYEQYF
TRBJ1-1,14,TRBV6-5,CASSRGRKGSEAFF
TRBJ2-2,13,TRBV5-8,CASSYQGTGELFF
-,15,TRBV2,CASSPLAGSSYEQYF
TRBJ2-1,15,TRBV7-2,CASSQSGNGRNEQFF
TRBJ1-2,13,TRBV29-1,CSVGASGSGGYTF
TRBJ2-7,12,TRBV29-1,CSVWAGDHEQYF